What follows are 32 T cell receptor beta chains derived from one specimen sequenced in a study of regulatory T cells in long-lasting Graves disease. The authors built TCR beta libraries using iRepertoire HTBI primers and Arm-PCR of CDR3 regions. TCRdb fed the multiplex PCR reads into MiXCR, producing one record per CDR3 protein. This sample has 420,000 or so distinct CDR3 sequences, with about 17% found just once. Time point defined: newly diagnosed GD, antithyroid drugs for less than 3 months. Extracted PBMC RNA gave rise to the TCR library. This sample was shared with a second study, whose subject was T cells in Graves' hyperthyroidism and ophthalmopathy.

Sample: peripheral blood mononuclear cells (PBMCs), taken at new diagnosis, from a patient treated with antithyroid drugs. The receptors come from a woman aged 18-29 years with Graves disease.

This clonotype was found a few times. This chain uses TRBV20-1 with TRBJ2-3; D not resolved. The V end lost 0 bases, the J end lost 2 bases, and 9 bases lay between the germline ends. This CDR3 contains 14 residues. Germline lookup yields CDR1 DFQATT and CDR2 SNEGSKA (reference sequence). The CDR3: CSARESYNTDTQYF. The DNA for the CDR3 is TGCAGTGCTAGAGAAAGCTACAACACAGATACGCAGTATTTT.

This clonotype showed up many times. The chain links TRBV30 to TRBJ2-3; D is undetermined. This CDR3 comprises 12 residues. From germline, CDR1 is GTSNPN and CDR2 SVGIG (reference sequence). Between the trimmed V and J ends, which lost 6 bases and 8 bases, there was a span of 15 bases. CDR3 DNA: TGTGCCTGCAGCGTATTTTTGGGTACGCAGTATTTT. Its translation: CACSVFLGTQYF.

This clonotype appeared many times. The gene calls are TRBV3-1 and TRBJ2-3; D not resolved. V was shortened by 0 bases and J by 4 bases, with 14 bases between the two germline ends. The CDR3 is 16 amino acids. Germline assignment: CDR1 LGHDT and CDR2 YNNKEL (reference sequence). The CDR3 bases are TGTGCCAGCAGCCAAGAGACCCCCTTTGTTCCAGATACGCAGTATTTT. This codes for CASSQETPFVPDTQYF.

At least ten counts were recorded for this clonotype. CDR3 nucleotides: TGTGCCAGCAGCTTAGCACAGGTCTCCTACGAGCAGTACTTC. Translation gives CASSLAQVSYEQYF. The chain uses TRBV11-2 and TRBJ2-7; possibly TRBD1 for D (5 bases). Trimming pared 1 base from V and 0 bases from J, leaving 7 bases between. There are 14 residues in the CDR3. Germline-derived CDR1 and CDR2 are SGHAT and FQNNGV. Drawing the rest from reference TRBV11-2 and TRBJ2-7, the complete variable domain is EAGVAQSPRYKIIEKRQSVAFWCNPISGHATLYWYQQILGQGPKLLIQFQNNGVVDDSQLPKDRFSAERLKGVDSTLKIQPAKLEDSAVYLCASSLAQVSYEQYFGPGTRLTVT.

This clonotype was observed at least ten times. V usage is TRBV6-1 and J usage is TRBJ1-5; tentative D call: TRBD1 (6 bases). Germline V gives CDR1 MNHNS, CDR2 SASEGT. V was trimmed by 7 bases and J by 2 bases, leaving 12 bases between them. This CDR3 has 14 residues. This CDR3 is CASTLQGGNQPQHF. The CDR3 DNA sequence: TGTGCCAGCACTCTACAGGGAGGCAATCAGCCCCAGCATTTT.

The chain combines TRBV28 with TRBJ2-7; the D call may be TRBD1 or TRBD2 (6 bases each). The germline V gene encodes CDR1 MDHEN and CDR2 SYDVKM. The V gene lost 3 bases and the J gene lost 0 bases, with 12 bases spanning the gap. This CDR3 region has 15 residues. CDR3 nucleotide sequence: TGTGCCAGCAGTTTTCCGGGGGCGGGCTCCTACGAGCAGTACTTC. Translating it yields CASSFPGAGSYEQYF.

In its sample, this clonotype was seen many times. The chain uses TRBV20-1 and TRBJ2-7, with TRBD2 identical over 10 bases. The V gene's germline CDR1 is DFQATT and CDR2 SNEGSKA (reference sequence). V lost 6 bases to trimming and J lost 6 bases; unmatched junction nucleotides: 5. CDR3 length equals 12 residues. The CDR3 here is CSAEREGLEQYF. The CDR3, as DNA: TGCAGTGCGGAGCGGGAGGGCCTCGAGCAGTACTTC.

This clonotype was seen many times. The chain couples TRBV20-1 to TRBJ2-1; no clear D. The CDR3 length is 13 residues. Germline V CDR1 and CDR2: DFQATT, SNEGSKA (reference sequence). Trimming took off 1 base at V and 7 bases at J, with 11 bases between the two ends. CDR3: CSARVQASNEQFF. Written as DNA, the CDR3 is TGCAGTGCTAGAGTTCAGGCATCGAATGAGCAGTTCTTC.

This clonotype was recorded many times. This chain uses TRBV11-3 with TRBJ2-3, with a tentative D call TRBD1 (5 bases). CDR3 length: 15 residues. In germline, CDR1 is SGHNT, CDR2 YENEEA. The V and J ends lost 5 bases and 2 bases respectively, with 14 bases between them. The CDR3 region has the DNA TGTGCCAGCAGCCAGACCAGGGAAAACACAGATACGCAGTATTTT. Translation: CASSQTRENTDTQYF. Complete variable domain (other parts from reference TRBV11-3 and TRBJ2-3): EAGVVQSPRYKIIEKKQPVAFWCNPISGHNTLYWYLQNLGQGPELLIRYENEEAVDDSQLPKDRFSAERLKGVDSTLKIQPAELGDSAVYLCASSQTRENTDTQYFGPGTRLTVL.

The CDR3 here is CASSSRASGLNEQFF. DNA of the CDR3: TGTGCCAGCAGCTCCCGGGCTAGCGGTCTCAATGAGCAGTTCTTC. The V gene is TRBV11-2, the J gene TRBJ2-1; 7 nucleotides line up with TRBD2. The J segment lost 6 bases and the V segment lost 4 bases, leaving 9 bases of the junction unmatched. Germline loops: CDR1 SGHAT, CDR2 FQNNGV. The CDR3 has 15 amino acids. The full variable domain, in which reference TRBV11-2 and TRBJ2-1 provide the parts outside the CDR3, is EAGVAQSPRYKIIEKRQSVAFWCNPISGHATLYWYQQILGQGPKLLIQFQNNGVVDDSQLPKDRFSAERLKGVDSTLKIQPAKLEDSAVYLCASSSRASGLNEQFFGPGTRLTVL.

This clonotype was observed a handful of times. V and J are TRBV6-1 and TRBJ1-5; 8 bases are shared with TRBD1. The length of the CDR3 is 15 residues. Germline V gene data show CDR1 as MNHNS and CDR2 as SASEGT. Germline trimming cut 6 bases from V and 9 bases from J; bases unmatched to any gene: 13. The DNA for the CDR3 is TGTGCCAGCAGCCGCGGACAGGGCCCCGCTTGGCCCCAGCATTTT. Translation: CASSRGQGPAWPQHF.

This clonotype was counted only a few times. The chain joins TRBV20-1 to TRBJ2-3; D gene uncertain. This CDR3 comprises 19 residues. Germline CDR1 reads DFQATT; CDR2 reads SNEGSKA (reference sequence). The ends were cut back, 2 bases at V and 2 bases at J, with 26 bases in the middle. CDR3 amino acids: CSARRRQQTPHGLTDTQYF. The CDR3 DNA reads TGCAGTGCTAGAAGGCGCCAGCAGACACCCCACGGCCTCACAGATACGCAGTATTTT.

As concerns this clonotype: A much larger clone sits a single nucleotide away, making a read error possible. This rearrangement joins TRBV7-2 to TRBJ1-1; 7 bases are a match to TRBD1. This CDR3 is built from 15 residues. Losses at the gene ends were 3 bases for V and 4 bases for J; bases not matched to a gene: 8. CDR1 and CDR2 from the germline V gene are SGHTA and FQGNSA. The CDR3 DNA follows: TGTGCCAGCAGCTTTGGACAGGAAGGAAGCACTGAAGCTTTCTTT. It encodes CASSFGQEGSTEAFF.

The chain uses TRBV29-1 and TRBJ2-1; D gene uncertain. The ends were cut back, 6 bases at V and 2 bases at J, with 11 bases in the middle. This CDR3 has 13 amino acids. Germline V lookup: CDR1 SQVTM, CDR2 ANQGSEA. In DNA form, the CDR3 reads TGCAGCGTAGCAACGGGCACCTACAATGAGCAGTTCTTC. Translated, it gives CSVATGTYNEQFF.

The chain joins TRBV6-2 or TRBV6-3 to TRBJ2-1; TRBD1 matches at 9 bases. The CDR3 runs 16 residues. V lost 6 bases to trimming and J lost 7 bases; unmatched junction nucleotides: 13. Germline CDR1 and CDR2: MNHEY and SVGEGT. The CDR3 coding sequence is TGTGCCAGCAGCCGCCCCCCGGGACAGGGAGGGAATGAGCAGTTCTTC. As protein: CASSRPPGQGGNEQFF.

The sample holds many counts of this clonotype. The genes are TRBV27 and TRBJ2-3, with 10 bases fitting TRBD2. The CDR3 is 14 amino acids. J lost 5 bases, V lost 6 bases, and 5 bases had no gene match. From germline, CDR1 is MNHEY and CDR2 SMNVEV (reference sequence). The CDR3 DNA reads TGTGCCAGCAGAAACCTAGCGGGAGTAGATACGCAGTATTTT. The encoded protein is CASRNLAGVDTQYF.

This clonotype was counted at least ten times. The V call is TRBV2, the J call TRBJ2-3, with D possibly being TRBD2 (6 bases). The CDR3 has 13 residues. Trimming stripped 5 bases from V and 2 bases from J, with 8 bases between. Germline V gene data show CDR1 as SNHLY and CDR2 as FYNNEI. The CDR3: CASSWTNTDTQYF. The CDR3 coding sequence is TGTGCCAGCAGTTGGACTAACACAGATACGCAGTATTTT.

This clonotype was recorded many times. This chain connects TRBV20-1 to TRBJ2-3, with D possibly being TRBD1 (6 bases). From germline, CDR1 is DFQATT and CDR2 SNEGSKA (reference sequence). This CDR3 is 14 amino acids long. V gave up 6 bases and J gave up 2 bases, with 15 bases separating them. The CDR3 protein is CSAADRRITDTQYF. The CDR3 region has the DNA TGCAGTGCCGCCGACAGGAGGATCACAGATACGCAGTATTTT.

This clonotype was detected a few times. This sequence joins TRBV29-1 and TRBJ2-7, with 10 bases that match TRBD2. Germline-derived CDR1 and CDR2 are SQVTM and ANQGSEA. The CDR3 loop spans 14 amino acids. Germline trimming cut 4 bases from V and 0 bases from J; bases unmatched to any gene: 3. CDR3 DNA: TGCAGCGTTGTCGGACTAGCGGACTCCTACGAGCAGTACTTC. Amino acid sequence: CSVVGLADSYEQYF.

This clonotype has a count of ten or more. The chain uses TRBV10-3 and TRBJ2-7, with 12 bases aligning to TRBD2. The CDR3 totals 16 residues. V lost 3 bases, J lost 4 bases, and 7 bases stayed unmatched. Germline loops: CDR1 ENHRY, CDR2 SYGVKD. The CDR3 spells CAISEPTSGGSYEQYF. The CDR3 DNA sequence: TGTGCCATCAGTGAACCGACTAGCGGGGGTTCTTACGAGCAGTACTTC.

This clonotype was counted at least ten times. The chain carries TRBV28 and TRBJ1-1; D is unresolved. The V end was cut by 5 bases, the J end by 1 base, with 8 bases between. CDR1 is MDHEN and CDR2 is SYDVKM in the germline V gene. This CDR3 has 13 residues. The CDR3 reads CASSTLSNTEAFF. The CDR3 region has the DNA TGTGCCAGCAGTACTCTCTCGAACACTGAAGCTTTCTTT.

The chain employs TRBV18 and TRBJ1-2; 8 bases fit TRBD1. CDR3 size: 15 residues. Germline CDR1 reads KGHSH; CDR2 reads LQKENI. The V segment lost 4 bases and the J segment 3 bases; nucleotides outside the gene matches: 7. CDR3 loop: CASSLGQGLDYGYTF. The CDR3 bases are TGTGCCAGCTCACTCGGACAGGGTCTAGACTATGGCTACACCTTC.

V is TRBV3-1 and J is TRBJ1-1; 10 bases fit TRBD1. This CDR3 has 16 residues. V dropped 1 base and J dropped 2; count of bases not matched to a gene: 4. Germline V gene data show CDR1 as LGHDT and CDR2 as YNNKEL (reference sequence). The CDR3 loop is CASSQVTGGQNTEAFF. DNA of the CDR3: TGTGCCAGCAGCCAAGTGACAGGGGGCCAAAACACTGAAGCTTTCTTT.

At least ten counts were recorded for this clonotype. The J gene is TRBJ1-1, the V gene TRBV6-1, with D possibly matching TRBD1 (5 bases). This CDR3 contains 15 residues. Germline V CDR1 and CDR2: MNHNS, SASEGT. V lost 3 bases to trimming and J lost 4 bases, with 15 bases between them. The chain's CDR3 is CASSERGTRSTEAFF. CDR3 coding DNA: TGTGCCAGCAGTGAGAGGGGTACGCGGAGCACTGAAGCTTTCTTT.

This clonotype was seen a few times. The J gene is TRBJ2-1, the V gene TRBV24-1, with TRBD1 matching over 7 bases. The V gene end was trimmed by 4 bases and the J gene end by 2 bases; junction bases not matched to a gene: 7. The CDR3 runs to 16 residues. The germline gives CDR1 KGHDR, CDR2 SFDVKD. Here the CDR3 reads CATSDRSQGPYNEQFF. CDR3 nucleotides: TGTGCCACCAGTGACCGCTCACAGGGGCCCTACAATGAGCAGTTCTTC.

CDR3: CAISSGQSNTEAFF. The CDR3 DNA reads as TGTGCCATCAGTTCAGGACAGTCCAACACTGAAGCTTTCTTT. This chain joins TRBV10-3 and TRBJ1-1; possible D gene TRBD1, 6 bases. The CDR3 is 14 residues long. Germline CDR1 reads ENHRY; CDR2 reads SYGVKD. V lost 5 bases to trimming and J lost 2 bases, with 12 bases between them.

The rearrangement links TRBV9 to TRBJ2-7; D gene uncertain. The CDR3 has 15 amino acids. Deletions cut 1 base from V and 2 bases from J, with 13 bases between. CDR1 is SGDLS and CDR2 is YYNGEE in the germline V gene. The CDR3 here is CASSVSGIGAYEQYF. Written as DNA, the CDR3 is TGTGCCAGCAGCGTAAGTGGGATTGGGGCCTACGAGCAGTACTTC.

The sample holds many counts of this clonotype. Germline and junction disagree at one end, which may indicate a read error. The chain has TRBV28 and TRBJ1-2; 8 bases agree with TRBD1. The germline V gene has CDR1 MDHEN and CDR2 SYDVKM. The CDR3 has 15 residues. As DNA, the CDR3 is TGCGCCAGCAGCCCTCGGACAGGGTCTAACTATGGCTACACCTTC. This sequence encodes CASSPRTGSNYGYTF.

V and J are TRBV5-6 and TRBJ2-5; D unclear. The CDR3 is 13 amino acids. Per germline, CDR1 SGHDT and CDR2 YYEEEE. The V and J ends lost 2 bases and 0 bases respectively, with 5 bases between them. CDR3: CASSFVNQETQYF. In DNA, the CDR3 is TGTGCCAGCAGCTTCGTAAACCAAGAGACCCAGTACTTC.

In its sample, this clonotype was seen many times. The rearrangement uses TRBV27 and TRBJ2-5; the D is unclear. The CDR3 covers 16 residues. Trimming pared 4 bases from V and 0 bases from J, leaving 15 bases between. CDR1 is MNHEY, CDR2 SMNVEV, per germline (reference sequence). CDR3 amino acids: CASSSLLGLDQETQYF. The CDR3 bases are TGTGCCAGCAGTTCATTGCTAGGCCTGGACCAAGAGACCCAGTACTTC.

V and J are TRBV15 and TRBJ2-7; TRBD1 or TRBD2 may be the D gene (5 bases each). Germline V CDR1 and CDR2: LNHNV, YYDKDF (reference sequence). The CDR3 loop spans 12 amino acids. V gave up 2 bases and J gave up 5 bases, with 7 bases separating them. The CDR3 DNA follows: TGTGCCACCAGCAGAATGGGGGACGAGCAGTACTTC. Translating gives CATSRMGDEQYF.

This chain's CDR3 is CASSPRTAVNTEAFF. The CDR3 nucleotides are TGTGCCAGCAGCCCGCGGACAGCAGTGAACACTGAAGCTTTCTTT. V usage is TRBV5-5 and J usage is TRBJ1-1; D possibly corresponds to TRBD1 (6 bases). Germline V gene data show CDR1 as SGHKS and CDR2 as YYEKEE (reference sequence). This CDR3 is 15 amino acids long. V lost 4 bases and J 0 bases, leaving 13 bases between the germline ends.